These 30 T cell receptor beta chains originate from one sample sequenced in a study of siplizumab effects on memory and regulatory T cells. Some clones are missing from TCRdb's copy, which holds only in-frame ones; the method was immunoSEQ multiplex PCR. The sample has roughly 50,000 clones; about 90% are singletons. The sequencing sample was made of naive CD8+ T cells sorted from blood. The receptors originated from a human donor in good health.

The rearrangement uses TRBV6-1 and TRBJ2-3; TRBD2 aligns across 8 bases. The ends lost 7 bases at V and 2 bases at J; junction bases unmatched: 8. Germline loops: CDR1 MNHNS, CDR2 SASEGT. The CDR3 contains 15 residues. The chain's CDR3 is CASNFVTSVTDTQYF. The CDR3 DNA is TGTGCCAGCAATTTCGTGACTAGCGTCACAGATACGCAGTATTTT.

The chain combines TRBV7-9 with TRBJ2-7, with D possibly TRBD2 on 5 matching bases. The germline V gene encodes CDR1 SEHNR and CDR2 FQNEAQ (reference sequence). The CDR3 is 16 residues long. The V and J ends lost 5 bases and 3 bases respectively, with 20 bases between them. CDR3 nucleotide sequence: TGTGCCAGCAGCCCCCGGGAAGGGAAAAGGTTCTACGAGCAGTACTTC. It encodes CASSPREGKRFYEQYF.

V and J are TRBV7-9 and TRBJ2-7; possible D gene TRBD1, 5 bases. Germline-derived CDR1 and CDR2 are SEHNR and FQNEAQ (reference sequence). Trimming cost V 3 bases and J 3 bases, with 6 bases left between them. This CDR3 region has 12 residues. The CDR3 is CASSFDSYEQYF. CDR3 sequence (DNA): TGTGCCAGCAGCTTTGACAGCTACGAGCAGTACTTC.

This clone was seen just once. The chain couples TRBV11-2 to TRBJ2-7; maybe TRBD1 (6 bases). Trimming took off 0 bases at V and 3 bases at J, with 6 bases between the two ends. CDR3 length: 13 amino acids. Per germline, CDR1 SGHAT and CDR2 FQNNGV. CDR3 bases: TGTGCCAGCAGCTTAGAGGACAGCTACGAGCAGTACTTC. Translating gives CASSLEDSYEQYF.

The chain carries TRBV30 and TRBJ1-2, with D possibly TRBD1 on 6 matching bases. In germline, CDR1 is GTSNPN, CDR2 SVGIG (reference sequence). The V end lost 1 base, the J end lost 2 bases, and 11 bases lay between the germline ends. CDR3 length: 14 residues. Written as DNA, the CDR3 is TGTGCCTGGAGTGCCGGGACAACGAACTATGGCTACACCTTC. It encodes CAWSAGTTNYGYTF. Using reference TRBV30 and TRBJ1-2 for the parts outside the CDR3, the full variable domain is SQTIHQWPATLVQPVGSPLSLECTVEGTSNPNLYWYRQAAGRGLQLLFYSVGIGQISSEVPQNLSASRPQDRQFILSSKKLLLSDSGFYLCAWSAGTTNYGYTFGSGTRLTVV.

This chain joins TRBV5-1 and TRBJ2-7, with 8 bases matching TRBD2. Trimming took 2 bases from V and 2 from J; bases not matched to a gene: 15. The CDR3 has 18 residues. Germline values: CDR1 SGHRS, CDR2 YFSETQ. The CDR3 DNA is TGCGCCAGCAGCTTTCAGGCGGGGGGCGATGGAGTTCCCTACGAGCAGTACTTC. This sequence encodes CASSFQAGGDGVPYEQYF.

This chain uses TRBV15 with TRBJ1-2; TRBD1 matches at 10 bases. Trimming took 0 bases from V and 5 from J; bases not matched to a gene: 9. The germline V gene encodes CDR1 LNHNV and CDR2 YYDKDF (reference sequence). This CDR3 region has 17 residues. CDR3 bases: TGTGCCACCAGCAGAGATATGGGGGACAGGGGTTGGTATGGCTACACCTTC. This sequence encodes CATSRDMGDRGWYGYTF. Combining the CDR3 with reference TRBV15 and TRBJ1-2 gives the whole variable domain DAMVIQNPRYQVTQFGKPVTLSCSQTLNHNVMYWYQQKSSQAPKLLFHYYDKDFNNEADTPDNFQSRRPNTSFCFLDIRSPGLGDTAMYLCATSRDMGDRGWYGYTFGSGTRLTVV.

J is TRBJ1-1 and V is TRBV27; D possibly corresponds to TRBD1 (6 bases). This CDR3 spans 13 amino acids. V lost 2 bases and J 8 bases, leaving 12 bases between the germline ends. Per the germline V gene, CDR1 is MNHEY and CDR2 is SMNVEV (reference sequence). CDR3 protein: CASSLIWGLEAFF. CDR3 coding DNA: TGTGCCAGCAGTTTAATTTGGGGGCTGGAAGCTTTCTTT.

CDR3 DNA: TGCGCCAGCAGCTTGGGGTCATGGGGTGTGATCTCTGAAGCTTTCTTT. The encoded protein is CASSLGSWGVISEAFF. The V call is TRBV5-1, the J call TRBJ1-1; no firm D call. The ends were cut back, 0 bases at V and 6 bases at J, with 18 bases in the middle. CDR3 size: 16 residues. From germline, CDR1 is SGHRS and CDR2 YFSETQ.

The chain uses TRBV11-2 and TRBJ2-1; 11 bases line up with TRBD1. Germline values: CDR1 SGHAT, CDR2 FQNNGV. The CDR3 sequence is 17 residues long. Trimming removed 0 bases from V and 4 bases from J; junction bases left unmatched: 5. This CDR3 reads CASSLDSGQGVYNEQFF. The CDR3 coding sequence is TGTGCCAGCAGCTTAGATTCGGGACAGGGGGTTTACAATGAGCAGTTCTTC.

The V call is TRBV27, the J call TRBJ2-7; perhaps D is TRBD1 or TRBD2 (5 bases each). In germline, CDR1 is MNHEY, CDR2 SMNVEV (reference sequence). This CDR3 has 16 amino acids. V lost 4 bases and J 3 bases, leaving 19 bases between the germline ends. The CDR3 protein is CASSSQPGPRYYEQYF. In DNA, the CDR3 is TGTGCCAGCAGTTCCCAGCCGGGACCGAGGTACTACGAGCAGTACTTC.

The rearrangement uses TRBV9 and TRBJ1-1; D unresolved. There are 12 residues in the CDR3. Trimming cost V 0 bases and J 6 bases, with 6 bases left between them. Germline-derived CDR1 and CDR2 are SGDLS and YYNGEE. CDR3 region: CASSVDGSEAFF. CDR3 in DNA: TGTGCCAGCAGCGTAGATGGGTCTGAAGCTTTCTTT.

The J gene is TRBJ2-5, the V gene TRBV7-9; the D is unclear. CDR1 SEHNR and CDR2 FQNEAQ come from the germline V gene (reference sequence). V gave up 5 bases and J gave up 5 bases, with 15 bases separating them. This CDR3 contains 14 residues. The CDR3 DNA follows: TGTGCCAGCAGCACCAAGCGACCAATGGAGACCCAGTACTTC. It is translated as CASSTKRPMETQYF.

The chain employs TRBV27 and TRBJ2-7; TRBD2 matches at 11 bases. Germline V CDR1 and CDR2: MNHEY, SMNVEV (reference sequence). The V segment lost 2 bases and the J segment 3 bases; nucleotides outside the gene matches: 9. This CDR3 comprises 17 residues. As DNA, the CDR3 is TGTGCCAGCAGTTTAATCCTAGCGGGAGGCCATATCTACGAGCAGTACTTC. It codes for CASSLILAGGHIYEQYF.

CDR3 nucleotide sequence: TGTGCCAGCGAGCCCCTAGCGGGAACAGATACGCAGTATTTT. Protein sequence: CASEPLAGTDTQYF. The rearrangement uses TRBV7-2 and TRBJ2-3; TRBD2 matches at 9 bases. The germline gives CDR1 SGHTA, CDR2 FQGNSA. The CDR3 spans 14 residues. The V segment lost 8 bases and the J segment 3 bases; nucleotides outside the gene matches: 6.

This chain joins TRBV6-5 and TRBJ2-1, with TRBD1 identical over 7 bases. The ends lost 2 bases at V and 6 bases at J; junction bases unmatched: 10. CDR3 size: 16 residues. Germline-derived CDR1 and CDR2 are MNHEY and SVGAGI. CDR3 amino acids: CASSYVRQGPGNEQFF. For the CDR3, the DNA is TGTGCCAGCAGTTACGTTCGACAGGGTCCGGGCAATGAGCAGTTCTTC.

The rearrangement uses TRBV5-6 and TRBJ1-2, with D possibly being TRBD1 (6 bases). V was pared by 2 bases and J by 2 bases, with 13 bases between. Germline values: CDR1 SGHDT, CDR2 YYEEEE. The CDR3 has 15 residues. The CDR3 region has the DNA TGTGCCAGCAGCTTTATTCAGGGGATGAACTATGGCTACACCTTC. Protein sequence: CASSFIQGMNYGYTF.

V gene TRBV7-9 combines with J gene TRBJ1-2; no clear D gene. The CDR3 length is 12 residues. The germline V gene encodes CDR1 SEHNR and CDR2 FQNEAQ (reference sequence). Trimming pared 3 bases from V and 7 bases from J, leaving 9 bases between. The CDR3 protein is CASSLAQSGYTF. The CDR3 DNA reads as TGTGCCAGCAGCTTGGCACAGTCTGGCTACACCTTC.

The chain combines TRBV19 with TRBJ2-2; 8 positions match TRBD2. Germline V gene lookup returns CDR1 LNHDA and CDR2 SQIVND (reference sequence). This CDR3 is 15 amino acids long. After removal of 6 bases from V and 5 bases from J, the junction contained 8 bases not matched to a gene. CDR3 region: CASRVMTSATGELFF. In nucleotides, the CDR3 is TGTGCCAGTAGAGTAATGACTAGCGCTACCGGGGAGCTGTTTTTT.

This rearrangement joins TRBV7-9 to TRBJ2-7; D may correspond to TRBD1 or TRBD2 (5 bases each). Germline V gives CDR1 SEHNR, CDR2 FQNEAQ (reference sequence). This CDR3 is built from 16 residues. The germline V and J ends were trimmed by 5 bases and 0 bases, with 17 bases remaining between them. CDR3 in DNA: TGTGCCAGCAGCCTAATTTGGGACGGAAGCTCCTACGAGCAGTACTTC. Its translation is CASSLIWDGSSYEQYF.

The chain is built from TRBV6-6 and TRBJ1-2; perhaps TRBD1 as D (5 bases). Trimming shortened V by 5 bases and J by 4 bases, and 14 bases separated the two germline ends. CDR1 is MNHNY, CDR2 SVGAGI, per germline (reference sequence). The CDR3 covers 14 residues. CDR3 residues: CASSPSDRPYGYTF. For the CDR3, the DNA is TGTGCCAGCAGTCCCTCCGACAGACCCTATGGCTACACCTTC.

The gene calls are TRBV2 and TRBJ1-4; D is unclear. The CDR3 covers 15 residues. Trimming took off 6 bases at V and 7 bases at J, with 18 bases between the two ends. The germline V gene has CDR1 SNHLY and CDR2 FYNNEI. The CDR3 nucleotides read TGTGCCAGCAGCACAAAGTTTTATAGGCTTGAAAAACTGTTTTTT. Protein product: CASSTKFYRLEKLFF. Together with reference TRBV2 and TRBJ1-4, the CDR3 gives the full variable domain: EPEVTQTPSHQVTQMGQEVILRCVPISNHLYFYWYRQILGQKVEFLVSFYNNEISEKSEIFDDQFSVERPDGSNFTLKIRSTKLEDSAMYFCASSTKFYRLEKLFFGSGTQLSVL.

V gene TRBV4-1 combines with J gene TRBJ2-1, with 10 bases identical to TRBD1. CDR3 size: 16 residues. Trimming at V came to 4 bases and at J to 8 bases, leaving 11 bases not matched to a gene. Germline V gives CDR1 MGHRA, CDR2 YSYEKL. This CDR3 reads CASSLIHDRGRDEQFF. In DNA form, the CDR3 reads TGCGCCAGCAGCCTTATCCATGACAGGGGGCGAGATGAGCAGTTCTTC.

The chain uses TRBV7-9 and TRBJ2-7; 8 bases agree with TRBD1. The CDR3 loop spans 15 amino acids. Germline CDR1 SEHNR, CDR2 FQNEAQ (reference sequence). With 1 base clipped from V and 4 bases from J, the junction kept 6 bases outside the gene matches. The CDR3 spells CASSLVQGAIYEQYF. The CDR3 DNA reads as TGTGCCAGCAGCTTAGTGCAGGGGGCAATTTACGAGCAGTACTTC.

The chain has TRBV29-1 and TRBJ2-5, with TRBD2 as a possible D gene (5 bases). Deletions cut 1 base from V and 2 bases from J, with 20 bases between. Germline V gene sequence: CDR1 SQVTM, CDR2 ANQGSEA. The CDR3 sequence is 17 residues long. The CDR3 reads CSVEALSQADMQETQYF. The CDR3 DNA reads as TGCAGCGTTGAAGCCCTCTCTCAAGCGGATATGCAAGAGACCCAGTACTTC.

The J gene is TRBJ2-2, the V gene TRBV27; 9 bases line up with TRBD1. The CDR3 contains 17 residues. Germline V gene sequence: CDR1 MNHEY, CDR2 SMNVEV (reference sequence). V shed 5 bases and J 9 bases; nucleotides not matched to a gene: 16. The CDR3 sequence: CASSQTGGAILSRELFF. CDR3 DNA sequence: TGTGCCAGCAGTCAAACAGGGGGCGCGATATTAAGCCGGGAGCTGTTTTTT.

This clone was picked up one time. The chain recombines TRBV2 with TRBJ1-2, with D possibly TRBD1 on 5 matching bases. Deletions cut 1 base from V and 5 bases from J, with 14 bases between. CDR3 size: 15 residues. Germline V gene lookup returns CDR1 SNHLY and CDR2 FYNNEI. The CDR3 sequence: CASSEGYGGSYGYTF. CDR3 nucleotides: TGTGCCAGCAGTGAAGGCTACGGGGGATCGTATGGCTACACCTTC.

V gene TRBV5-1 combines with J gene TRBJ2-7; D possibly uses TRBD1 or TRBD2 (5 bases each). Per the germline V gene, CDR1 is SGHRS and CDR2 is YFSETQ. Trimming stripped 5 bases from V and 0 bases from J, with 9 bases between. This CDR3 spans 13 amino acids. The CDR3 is CASRGESSYEQYF. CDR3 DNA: TGCGCCAGCAGGGGGGAGAGCTCCTACGAGCAGTACTTC. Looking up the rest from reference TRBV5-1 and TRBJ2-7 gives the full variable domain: KAGVTQTPRYLIKTRGQQVTLSCSPISGHRSVSWYQQTPGQGLQFLFEYFSETQRNKGNFPGRFSGRQFSNSRSEMNVSTLELGDSALYLCASRGESSYEQYFGPGTRLTVT.

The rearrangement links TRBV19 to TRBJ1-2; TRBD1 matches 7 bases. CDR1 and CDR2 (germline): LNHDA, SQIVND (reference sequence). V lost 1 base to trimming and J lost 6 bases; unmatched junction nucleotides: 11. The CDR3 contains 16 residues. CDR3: CASSIVAGGRADGYTF. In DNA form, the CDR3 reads TGTGCCAGTAGTATAGTAGCAGGGGGAAGGGCGGATGGCTACACCTTC.

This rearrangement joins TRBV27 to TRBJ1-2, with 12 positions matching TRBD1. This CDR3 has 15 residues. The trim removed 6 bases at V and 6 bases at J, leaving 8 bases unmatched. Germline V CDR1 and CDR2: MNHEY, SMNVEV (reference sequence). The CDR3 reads CASSSPGQGAHGYTF. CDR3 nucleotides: TGTGCCAGCAGCTCGCCGGGACAGGGGGCTCATGGCTACACCTTC.